The source of this TCR beta chain is a study of T cells in localized non-small cell lung cancer (TCRdb year 2020). Describing the broader study: T cell repertoires of 200 to 300 early-stage NSCLC patients were analyzed, with tumors being compared against uninvolved tumor-adjacent lungs. A mean age of approximately 70 years was recorded for the NSCLC patients, of whom under 150 were male and some 100 were female. The cohort consisted of around 250 treatment-naive NSCLC patients whose localized lung tumors had been resected. Results and caveats for the whole study, not just this receptor: Longer overall survival was associated with higher blood T cell density, whereas shorter survival was associated with higher adjacent-lung clonality. Because multi-region sequencing of the tumors was not done, intratumor heterogeneity could not be ruled out. Because of the exploratory design, TCR variables were selected using unadjusted p-values without false-discovery rate correction. Uninvolved tumor-adjacent lung showed the highest T cell clonality, higher than tumor, which suggests more focused antigenic responses in the adjacent lung. A median of approximately 50 of the top 100 tumor clones turned up in the paired uninvolved adjacent lung, and approximately 30 of those clones also ranked among the top 100 of that same adjacent lung.

The immunoSEQ Assay was used to sequence TCR beta CDR3 regions from DNA. In the source study's methods: T cell density was computed as TCR beta template counts normalized to usable DNA estimated by amplifying housekeeping genes. The preseqR package was used to estimate richness by extrapolating to 400,000 templates for PBMC samples and to 120,000 templates for tissue samples. Clonality was calculated as one minus Pielou's evenness. Tissue-enriched TCRs were identified by differential abundance testing using productive amino-acid clonotypes, minimum total count 5 and alpha 0.1. The Jaccard Index and the Morisita Overlap Index were used to quantify repertoire overlap between compartments. TCR beta CDR3s were clustered by GLIPH together with public tetramer-defined viral CDR3s, and at least three viral sequences plus V-gene enrichment were required for viral motifs. TCRdb carries this immuneACCESS record with in-frame sequences only. Its versions omit some clonotypes, under half of them owing to an unresolved V gene in the studies checked, with the rest unexplained. The V and J calls and the clone size are those of that table, but D and trimming were determined from the DNA. The table for this sample lists 12,000 to 15,000 clones; around 82% of them were counted only once. The biggest ten clones account for 3.5% to 4.5% of the sample.

At the junction V is shortened by 5 bases and J by 11 bases, with 18 bases in between. The germline V gene encodes CDR1 SGHTA and CDR2 FQGNSA. Reading from cysteine to phenylalanine, the CDR3 counts 13 amino acids. The CDR3 DNA has 39 bases and is translated from base 1. Concerning this clone itself: Its recognized antigen is unknown. Base-call qualities are not available, and no considerably larger clone is one nucleotide away.

At diagnosis, tumor, uninvolved tumor-adjacent lung and peripheral blood were collected and then preserved as a mix of FFPE and fresh-frozen material. For TCR repertoire profiling, blood samples were analyzed as peripheral blood mononuclear cells. This TCR derives from a female donor older than 55 with stage I squamous cell lung carcinoma. This sequence uses TRBV7-2 and TRBJ1-1; D gene: possibly TRBD1, on 6 matching bases. The sequencing used peripheral blood, collected before any cancer treatment. Here the CDR3 is given as CASSHGFRGSAFF. In nucleotides, the sequence is TGTGCCAGCAGCCACGGATTCAGGGGTAGCGCTTTCTTT.